Presented here are 19 T cell receptor beta chains from one specimen sequenced in a study of CD8+CD57+ T cells in acquired aplastic anemia. Genomic DNA, serving as template, underwent TCR beta VDJ and CDR3 profiling. TCRdb ran MiXCR on the reads and lists one entry per CDR3 protein. Of 62,000 or so distinct CDR3 sequences listed, approximately 51% are singletons. Sample: sorted CD4+, CD8+, or CD8+CD57+ T cells (not recorded which) from PBMCs. The receptor set was obtained from a human donor in good health, serving as a control.

The chain employs TRBV29-1 and TRBJ1-1; D uncertain. Trimming removed 3 bases at V and 0 bases at J, with 8 bases between. Germline loops: CDR1 SQVTM, CDR2 ANQGSEA. The CDR3 has 13 residues. For the CDR3, the DNA is TGCAGCGTTGATAGGCAGTTGAACACTGAAGCTTTCTTT. Translated, it gives CSVDRQLNTEAFF.

By share, this clonotype counts as medium-sized (0.01 to 0.1%). This rearrangement joins TRBV10-1 to TRBJ1-1; D possibly corresponds to TRBD1 (6 bases). Looked up from germline, CDR1 is WNHNN and CDR2 is SYGVQD (reference sequence). The CDR3 contains 15 residues. Deletions cut 0 bases from V and 3 bases from J, with 11 bases between. The CDR3 sequence: CASSESTGRDTEAFF. The CDR3 DNA reads TGCGCCAGCAGTGAGTCAACAGGGAGGGACACTGAAGCTTTCTTT.

This clonotype has just a few counts. The gene calls are TRBV25-1 and TRBJ2-1; D is ambiguous. Trimming pared 2 bases from V and 0 bases from J, leaving 5 bases between. Germline-derived CDR1 and CDR2 are MGHDK and SYGVNS. This CDR3 spans 14 amino acids. CDR3 coding DNA: TGTGCCAGCAGTGAAACGTTCTCCTACAATGAGCAGTTCTTC. Translated, it gives CASSETFSYNEQFF.

The V gene is TRBV2, the J gene TRBJ1-5; the D gene is possibly TRBD1 (5 bases). The length of the CDR3 is 14 residues. Germline V gene sequence: CDR1 SNHLY, CDR2 FYNNEI. V was shortened by 9 bases and J by 4 bases, with 16 bases between the two germline ends. The CDR3 DNA reads TGTGCCAGTTGGGGGGGTTATGGGAATCAGCCCCAGCATTTT. Residues: CASWGGYGNQPQHF.

Comments on this clonotype: The CDR3 does not close with the conserved phenylalanine or tryptophan, likely indicating a read error. The limits of the CDR3 on the DNA are not certain, so only TCRdb's listed CDR3 is given. The chain links TRBV14 to TRBJ2-1. Looked up from germline, CDR1 is SGHDN and CDR2 is FVKESK. The CDR3 spans 13 amino acids, including both terminal residues. The CDR3: CASSQDYDRREFL.

This clonotype came up many times. V is TRBV6-5 and J is TRBJ2-1; D not certain. With 7 bases removed from V and 6 bases from J, the gap between germline ends came to 10 bases. The germline gives CDR1 MNHEY, CDR2 SVGAGI. This CDR3 has 12 residues. CDR3 nucleotides: TGTGCCAGCAAGATTGGAGTCAATGAGCAGTTCTTC. Translated, it gives CASKIGVNEQFF.

This clonotype was recorded at least ten times. The rearrangement uses TRBV5-6 and TRBJ2-7; D gene ambiguous. Germline V gene data show CDR1 as SGHDT and CDR2 as YYEEEE. The CDR3 contains 12 residues. The ends were cut back, 0 bases at V and 3 bases at J, with 4 bases in the middle. The CDR3 loop reads CASSLEFYEQYF. As DNA, the CDR3 is TGTGCCAGCAGCTTGGAGTTCTACGAGCAGTACTTC.

This clonotype was seen at least ten times. The chain recombines TRBV27 with TRBJ1-1; 9 nucleotides agree with TRBD1. Germline CDR1 and CDR2: MNHEY and SMNVEV (reference sequence). This CDR3 is built from 13 residues. Trimming removed 4 bases from V and 7 bases from J; junction bases left unmatched: 4. The DNA for the CDR3 is TGTGCCAGCAGTTATACAGGGGGCGGTGAAGCTTTCTTT. Translating gives CASSYTGGGEAFF.

The chain recombines TRBV29-1 with TRBJ1-2; D gene ambiguous. This CDR3 contains 13 residues. The V end was cut by 2 bases, the J end by 5 bases, with 12 bases between. Germline loops: CDR1 SQVTM, CDR2 ANQGSEA. CDR3 sequence (DNA): TGCAGCGTTGAACTGATAGGGCGGTATGGCTACACCTTC. Residues: CSVELIGRYGYTF.

The J gene is TRBJ2-7, the V gene TRBV4-2; 10 nucleotides line up with TRBD2. V lost 5 bases and J lost 6; bases outside the gene matches: 7. The CDR3 length is 14 residues. CDR1 LGHNA and CDR2 YNFKEQ come from the germline V gene. The CDR3 here is CASSTSSGRTEQYF. As DNA, the CDR3 is TGTGCCAGCAGCACCTCTAGCGGGAGAACCGAGCAGTACTTC.

J is TRBJ2-1 and V is TRBV10-3, with D possibly matching TRBD2 (5 bases). The CDR3 loop spans 15 amino acids. With 3 bases removed from V and 0 bases from J, the gap between germline ends came to 9 bases. Germline V gene data show CDR1 as ENHRY and CDR2 as SYGVKD. This CDR3 reads CAISESSGSYNEQFF. The CDR3, as DNA: TGTGCCATCAGTGAATCCAGCGGCTCCTACAATGAGCAGTTCTTC.

This clonotype was observed many times. This sequence joins TRBV5-1 and TRBJ2-1, with D perhaps matching TRBD1 or TRBD2 (5 bases each). The V gene lost 0 bases and the J gene lost 1 base, with 5 bases spanning the gap. This CDR3 spans 14 amino acids. CDR1 and CDR2 (germline): SGHRS, YFSETQ. The CDR3 bases are TGCGCCAGCAGCTTGGGGGGGTCCTACAATGAGCAGTTCTTC. It encodes CASSLGGSYNEQFF.

The V gene is TRBV19, the J gene TRBJ2-6, with 8 bases that match TRBD1. Per germline, CDR1 LNHDA and CDR2 SQIVND (reference sequence). This CDR3 contains 18 residues. Trimming removed 7 bases from V and 0 bases from J; junction bases left unmatched: 11. This CDR3 reads CASNPRTGQSSGANVLTF. The CDR3 DNA is TGTGCCAGTAACCCCCGGACAGGGCAAAGCTCTGGGGCCAACGTCCTGACTTTC.

The chain carries TRBV20-1 and TRBJ1-2; 7 bases map to TRBD1. The CDR3 is made up of 14 amino acids. V was pared by 0 bases and J by 6 bases, with 7 bases of the junction left unmatched. Germline CDR1 reads DFQATT; CDR2 reads SNEGSKA (reference sequence). The CDR3 region is CSARDLRQGDGYTF. Written as DNA, the CDR3 is TGCAGTGCTAGAGACTTAAGACAGGGCGATGGCTACACCTTC.

The CDR3 sequence is CASSRDGSLRGKLFF. In nucleotides, the CDR3 is TGTGCCAGCAGTCGAGATGGATCTCTCAGGGGAAAACTGTTTTTT. The chain uses TRBV25-1 and TRBJ1-4; tentatively, D is TRBD1 (6 bases). The germline V and J ends were trimmed by 5 bases and 10 bases, with 20 bases remaining between them. This CDR3 comprises 15 residues. Per germline, CDR1 MGHDK and CDR2 SYGVNS. The entire variable domain, with the rest obtained from reference TRBV25-1 and TRBJ1-4, is as follows: EADIYQTPRYLVIGTGKKITLECSQTMGHDKMYWYQQDPGMELHLIHYSYGVNSTEKGDLSSESTVSRIRTEHFPLTLESARPSHTSQYLCASSRDGSLRGKLFFGSGTQLSVL.

To note about this clonotype: One end of the junction does not line up with germline, which may come from a read error. The chain uses TRBV6-5 and TRBJ2-7, with 8 bases fitting TRBD1. Germline CDR1 reads MNHEY; CDR2 reads SVGAGI. The CDR3 runs 15 residues. The CDR3 region is CASSYGTGITYGQHF. DNA of the CDR3: TGTGCCAGCAGTTACGGGACAGGAATCACCTACGGGCAGCACTTC.

This clonotype has at least ten counts. The CDR3 coding sequence is TGCGCCAGCAGCGAAAGACAGGGGGTAGTCTATGGCTACACCTTC. Its protein product is CASSERQGVVYGYTF. The chain carries TRBV4-1 and TRBJ1-2, with TRBD1 matching over 9 bases. Germline V gene data show CDR1 as MGHRA and CDR2 as YSYEKL. J lost 4 bases, V lost 5 bases, and 8 bases had no gene match. CDR3 size: 15 residues.

In this sample, this clonotype turned up a few times. This chain connects TRBV9 to TRBJ1-1; D uncertain. Germline CDR1 reads SGDLS; CDR2 reads YYNGEE. V lost 3 bases, J lost 0 bases, and 3 bases lay in between. The CDR3 runs 12 residues. CDR3 residues: CASSEVNTEAFF. Here the CDR3 DNA reads TGTGCCAGCAGCGAGGTGAACACTGAAGCTTTCTTT. The full variable domain, completed using reference TRBV9 and TRBJ1-1, is DSGVTQTPKHLITATGQRVTLRCSPRSGDLSVYWYQQSLDQGLQFLIQYYNGEERAKGNILERFSAQQFPDLHSELNLSSLELGDSALYFCASSEVNTEAFFGQGTRLTVV.

The V call is TRBV24-1, the J call TRBJ1-5; a weak D match, TRBD1 (5 bases). Trimming removed 8 bases at V and 3 bases at J, with 10 bases between. This CDR3 is built from 13 residues. Per germline, CDR1 KGHDR and CDR2 SFDVKD. In nucleotides, the CDR3 is TGTGCCACCACCCCGGGGCCCAATCAGCCCCAGCATTTT. Protein product: CATTPGPNQPQHF.